This TCR beta chain was recorded in a study of OX40 agonist ivuxolimab in advanced cancers. On the study more broadly: Clinicians treated patients with ivuxolimab, an agonistic anti-OX40 (CD134) antibody. Ivuxolimab was administered intravenously to patients at 0.01 to 10 mg/kg every 2 weeks. Patients with hepatocellular carcinoma, melanoma, renal cell or head and neck cancer made up the dose-escalation patients. General study results and limits: At 0.1 to 3.0 mg/kg and by week 6, CD4+ and CD8+ T cells in the blood had expanded clonally.

The germline V gene has CDR1 LGHNA and CDR2 YSLEER. The CDR3 totals 15 residues. The V end lost 0 bases, the J end lost 11 bases, and 19 bases lay between the germline ends. Sequencing used immunoSEQ multiplex PCR; TCRdb keeps in-frame clones, though not all of them. The sample records over 75,000 clones, 90% to 95% being singletons. Points on this clone: The antigen remains unidentified.

The V call is TRBV4-3, the J call TRBJ1-1, with a weak D call TRBD1 (5 bases). The sample consisted of CD4+ or CD8+ T cells sorted from blood, taken in a trial of the OX40 agonist ivuxolimab. This TCR was recovered from an adult with an advanced solid tumor such as melanoma, head and neck, liver or kidney cancer. CDR3 amino acids: CASSQDRIEWAGAFF. CDR3 nucleotides: TGCGCCAGCAGCCAAGATAGGATTGAATGGGCAGGGGCTTTCTTT.